This TCR beta chain was identified in a study of graft-versus-host responses after intestinal transplantation. About the research overall: Transplants given to recipients were multivisceral, liver-intestinal, or isolated intestinal. Uniformly, recipients were administered anti-thymocyte globulin induction with subsequent tacrolimus and steroids for roughly three years.

Points on this clone: Its cognate antigen is unknown.

Notes on the study in general: Detected in recipient marrow were GvH clones, some of which were first observed in ileum or blood. Graft-versus-host to host-versus-graft clonal ratios in allografts were high in patients with graft-donor T cell macrochimerism.

Germline CDR1 and CDR2: MGHRA and YSYEKL. CDR3 length: 18 residues. The V and J ends lost 0 bases and 4 bases, in that order; junction bases with no gene match: 15. Profiled with immunoSEQ multiplex PCR; TCRdb holds only in-frame clones, not every one. This sample has about 150,000 clones, with over 90% found just once. The receptor was derived from a human donor who received an intestinal transplant. The chain recombines TRBV4-1 with TRBJ2-7, with TRBD1 matching 7 bases. The sample here was unstimulated CD4+ T cells sorted from spleen or lymph node cells, taken before intestinal transplant. CDR3 coding DNA: TGCGCCAGCAGCCAAGAGCGACAAGGGGGCGCCCGCCAGTACGAGCAGTACTTC. The encoded protein is CASSQERQGGARQYEQYF.